This T cell receptor beta chain was found in a study of PD-L1 blockade in urothelial cancer. As for the study in general: Bladder-origin urothelial cancer in males described twenty-five of the 29 patients. Study-wide results and caveats: Pretreatment peripheral blood TCR clonality that fell below the median predicted better survival among the patients studied. It was durable-benefit patients whose tumor-associated blood clones expanded more at 3 weeks.

The assay was immunoSEQ multiplex PCR, and TCRdb's table has in-frame clones only and misses some. The sample lists 29,000 or so clones; about 79% were seen once. A few counts support this clone. Its antigen is not identified. Specified time point: peripheral blood 6 weeks after treatment start. This specimen was PBMCs, taken around atezolizumab (anti-PD-L1) treatment. This receptor was obtained from an older man with urothelial cancer.

CDR3 amino acids: CASSGSRDGTEAFF. The CDR3 DNA follows: TGCGCCAGCAGCGGGAGTCGGGATGGCACTGAAGCTTTCTTT. The chain couples TRBV4-1 to TRBJ1-1, with D uncertain. Trimming shortened V by 5 bases and J by 4 bases, and 14 bases separated the two germline ends. The CDR3 is 14 amino acids. Germline CDR1 reads MGHRA; CDR2 reads YSYEKL.